This TCR beta chain was captured by sequencing in a study of siplizumab effects on memory and regulatory T cells. Notes on the study in general: There appeared to be greater diversity in naive T cells than in memory cells, and naive T cells seemed major contributors to the alloresponse.

This CDR3 region has 12 residues. Germline V gene sequence: CDR1 MDHEN, CDR2 SYDVKM. The V gene lost 3 bases and the J gene lost 6 bases, with 9 bases spanning the gap. Comment on this clone: What it binds is not known.

The study assayed around 9.3 x 10^4 TCR templates per sample. The assay was immunoSEQ multiplex PCR, and TCRdb's table has in-frame clones only and misses some. The data show around 100,000 clones, 94% seen once. The chain is built from TRBV28 and TRBJ2-7; D is unresolved. Sequencing used non-Treg CD4+ T cells sorted from blood. The origin of this receptor is a human donor in good health. The CDR3 sequence: CASSFVPSEQYF. The CDR3 bases are TGTGCCAGCAGTTTCGTCCCTAGCGAGCAGTACTTC.